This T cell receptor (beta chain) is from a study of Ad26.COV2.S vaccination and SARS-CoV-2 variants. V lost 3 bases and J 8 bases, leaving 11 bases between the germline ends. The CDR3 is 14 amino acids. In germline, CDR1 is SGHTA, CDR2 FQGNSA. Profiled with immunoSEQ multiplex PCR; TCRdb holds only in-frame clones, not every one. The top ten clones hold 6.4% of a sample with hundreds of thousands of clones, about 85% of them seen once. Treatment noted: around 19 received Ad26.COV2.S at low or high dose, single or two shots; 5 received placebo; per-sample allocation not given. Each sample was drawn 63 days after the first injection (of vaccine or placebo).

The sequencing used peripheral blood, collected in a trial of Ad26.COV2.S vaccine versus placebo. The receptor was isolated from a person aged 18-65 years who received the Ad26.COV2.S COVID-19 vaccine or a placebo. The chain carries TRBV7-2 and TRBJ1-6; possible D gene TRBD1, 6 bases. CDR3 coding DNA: TGTGCCAGCAGCTTGGGTCAGGGGTATTCACCCCTCCACTTT. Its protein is CASSLGQGYSPLHF.